The 28 T cell receptor beta chains given below trace back to one sample, sequenced in a study of regulatory T cells in long-lasting Graves disease. HTBI primers from iRepertoire and Arm-PCR of CDR3 regions yielded the TCR beta libraries. Each CDR3 protein is one row after TCRdb ran MiXCR on the multiplex PCR reads. The table lists around 340,000 distinct CDR3 sequences, about 20% of them singletons. Time point noted: persistent/refractory GD, antithyroid drugs over 5 years with positive TRAb. RNA isolated from PBMCs was used to make the TCR library. The sequencing here drew on peripheral blood mononuclear cells (PBMCs), taken when the disease was refractory, from a patient treated with antithyroid drugs. These receptors were obtained from a female donor with Graves disease.

In its sample, this clonotype was seen many times. This chain uses TRBV7-2 with TRBJ2-4; D unresolved. V was shortened by 5 bases and J by 0 bases, with 5 bases between the two germline ends. Germline CDR1 and CDR2: SGHTA and FQGNSA. The CDR3 is 13 amino acids. The CDR3 coding sequence is TGTGCCAGCAGCCGACTAGCCAAAAACATTCAGTACTTC. This sequence encodes CASSRLAKNIQYF.

This sequence joins TRBV6-1 and TRBJ1-1; 7 bases are shared with TRBD1. This CDR3 comprises 14 residues. Trimming cost V 3 bases and J 4 bases; bases outside gene matches: 5. The V gene's germline CDR1 is MNHNS and CDR2 SASEGT. As DNA, the CDR3 is TGTGCCAGCAGTGATACAGGGGTGACCACTGAAGCTTTCTTT. Amino acid sequence: CASSDTGVTTEAFF.

This clonotype was detected ten times or more. V and J are TRBV7-9 and TRBJ2-2, with D uncertain. Trimming removed 2 bases from V and 4 bases from J, with 8 bases in between. From germline, CDR1 is SEHNR and CDR2 FQNEAQ (reference sequence). This CDR3 region has 14 residues. The DNA of the CDR3 is TGTGCCAGCAGCTTATCAGGCTCCACCGGGGAGCTGTTTTTT. This translates into CASSLSGSTGELFF.

This clonotype was counted many times. Here the CDR3 reads CASTADRLRQPQHF. Written as DNA, the CDR3 is TGTGCCAGTACCGCGGACAGGCTGCGGCAGCCCCAGCATTTT. The rearrangement uses TRBV2 and TRBJ1-5, with 7 nucleotides matching TRBD1. V was pared by 9 bases and J by 7 bases, with 12 bases of the junction left unmatched. The CDR3 runs 14 residues. Germline V lookup: CDR1 SNHLY, CDR2 FYNNEI.

There are a few counts of this clonotype. This chain links TRBV27 with TRBJ1-6; tentative D call: TRBD1 (5 bases). V gave up 5 bases and J gave up 10 bases, with 24 bases separating them. CDR3 size: 17 residues. Germline values: CDR1 MNHEY, CDR2 SMNVEV (reference sequence). Written as DNA, the CDR3 is TGTGCCAGCAGTACTCAGGGCTGGAGGGGCGTTGTATCACCCCTCCACTTT. It specifies CASSTQGWRGVVSPLHF.

This clonotype appeared once. It may be a read error: a sequence one base away is much more abundant. This chain links TRBV6-2 or TRBV6-3 with TRBJ1-1; D is unresolved. Germline V gives CDR1 MNHEY, CDR2 SVGEGT. This CDR3 has 15 residues. The CDR3 coding sequence is TGTGCCAGCAGTTGGCCTAGTGTGGGGAACACTGAAGCTCTCTTT. This translates into CASSWPSVGNTEALF.

This chain uses TRBV19 with TRBJ2-7, with D maybe TRBD1 (5 bases). CDR1 and CDR2 (germline): LNHDA, SQIVND (reference sequence). This CDR3 has 13 amino acids. V was clipped by 7 bases and J by 3 bases, with 13 bases between them. The CDR3 loop reads CASMGRGDYEQYF. Here the CDR3 DNA reads TGTGCCAGTATGGGGCGCGGAGACTACGAGCAGTACTTC.

This clonotype occurred many times. The chain combines TRBV12-3 or TRBV12-4 with TRBJ1-4; D is ambiguous. The CDR3 extends over 12 amino acids. V was pared by 6 bases and J by 5 bases, with 7 bases between. Here the CDR3 reads CASRDLNEKLFF. The CDR3 DNA sequence: TGTGCCAGCAGGGACTTGAATGAAAAACTGTTTTTT.

This clonotype was detected a few times. CDR3: CASSYSGVTDTQYF. The CDR3 DNA follows: TGTGCCAGCAGTTACTCGGGGGTCACAGATACGCAGTATTTT. The chain recombines TRBV6-6 with TRBJ2-3, with D perhaps matching TRBD1 or TRBD2 (5 bases each). The CDR3 spans 14 residues. Trimming cost V 0 bases and J 2 bases, with 6 bases left between them. CDR1 is MNHNY, CDR2 SVGAGI, per germline (reference sequence).

This clonotype was picked up many times. The chain joins TRBV12-3 or TRBV12-4 to TRBJ2-7, with D perhaps TRBD1 (6 bases). V gave up 6 bases and J gave up 2 bases, with 14 bases separating them. The CDR3 sequence is 14 residues long. The CDR3 is CASSKGQITYEQYF. The CDR3 DNA is TGTGCCAGCAGCAAAGGACAGATTACCTACGAGCAGTACTTC.

This clonotype turned up a few times. The chain carries TRBV11-3 and TRBJ2-1; 9 positions agree with TRBD2. V dropped 0 bases and J dropped 1; count of bases not matched to a gene: 13. The germline CDR1 and CDR2 sequences are SGHNT and YENEEA. The CDR3 runs 20 residues. CDR3: CASSLDPGLAIRWSYNEQFF. The DNA of the CDR3 is TGTGCCAGCAGCTTAGATCCGGGACTAGCAATCCGATGGTCCTACAATGAGCAGTTCTTC.

This clonotype was counted at least ten times. J is TRBJ1-2 and V is TRBV27; D not certain. Germline lookup yields CDR1 MNHEY and CDR2 SMNVEV (reference sequence). This CDR3 has 17 residues. The germline V and J ends were trimmed by 5 bases and 7 bases, with 26 bases remaining between them. CDR3 protein: CASSRWGRQREARGYTF. The CDR3 DNA is TGTGCCAGCAGTCGTTGGGGTCGACAACGAGAGGCTCGTGGCTACACCTTC.

The V and J genes are TRBV28 and TRBJ2-7; no definite D call. The germline V gene has CDR1 MDHEN and CDR2 SYDVKM. This CDR3 comprises 12 residues. V was cut by 3 bases and J by 6 bases, with 9 bases left in between. CDR3 DNA: TGTGCCAGCAGTTTCCCTCTCGCCGAGCAGTACTTC. Translation: CASSFPLAEQYF.

This clonotype was detected many times. J is TRBJ2-7 and V is TRBV6-1, with 13 bases lining up with TRBD2. This CDR3 is built from 15 residues. V lost 1 base to trimming and J lost 4 bases; unmatched junction nucleotides: 1. The germline gives CDR1 MNHNS, CDR2 SASEGT. DNA of the CDR3: TGTGCCAGCAGTGAAGGGACTAGCGGGAGATACGAGCAGTACTTC. Translation gives CASSEGTSGRYEQYF.

This clonotype came up many times. The V gene is TRBV12-3 or TRBV12-4, the J gene TRBJ1-1; TRBD1 might be the D (5 bases). Between the trimmed V and J ends, which lost 7 bases and 2 bases, there was a span of 11 bases. There are 13 residues in the CDR3. For the CDR3, the DNA is TGTGCCAGCACACTGACAGAAAACACTGAAGCTTTCTTT. Translation gives CASTLTENTEAFF.

At least ten counts were recorded for this clonotype. One end of the junction fails to match germline, which may point to a read error. CDR3 sequence: CASSQEGQRKHF. The CDR3 DNA reads TGCGCCAGCAGCCAAGAGGGGCAGCGTAAGCATTTT. The chain couples TRBV4-3 to TRBJ1-1, with TRBD1 as a possible D gene (5 bases). Germline V gene sequence: CDR1 LGHNA, CDR2 YSLEER. The CDR3 loop spans 12 amino acids.

The chain employs TRBV7-9 and TRBJ2-5; TRBD1 is a possible D gene (5 bases). V lost 4 bases and J lost 5, with 14 bases in between. From germline, CDR1 is SEHNR and CDR2 FQNEAQ (reference sequence). The CDR3 runs to 14 residues. The CDR3 sequence: CASSYQGAGETQYF. The CDR3 DNA follows: TGTGCCAGCAGCTACCAGGGCGCAGGGGAGACCCAGTACTTC.

There are a few counts of this clonotype. This chain joins TRBV7-8 and TRBJ1-5, with a weak D call TRBD1 (6 bases). The V end lost 5 bases, the J end lost 7 bases, and 18 bases lay between the germline ends. Germline V gives CDR1 SGHVS, CDR2 FQNEAQ. This CDR3 has 15 amino acids. As DNA, the CDR3 is TGTGCCAGCAGCCGGCGGGCACAGGGAAGGCAGCCCCAGCATTTT. Translated: CASSRRAQGRQPQHF.

This clonotype was recorded a few times. The chain employs TRBV20-1 and TRBJ2-2; 12 nucleotides line up with TRBD1. In germline, CDR1 is DFQATT, CDR2 SNEGSKA (reference sequence). J lost 5 bases, V lost 0 bases, and 4 bases had no gene match. The CDR3 has 16 amino acids. CDR3 residues: CSAREVGQGATGELFF. In DNA form, the CDR3 reads TGCAGTGCTAGAGAAGTGGGACAGGGGGCAACCGGGGAGCTGTTTTTT.

This clonotype was picked up a small number of times. The chain couples TRBV12-3 or TRBV12-4 to TRBJ2-2; D is unclear. The V end lost 1 base, the J end lost 4 bases, and 4 bases lay between the germline ends. CDR3 length equals 13 residues. CDR3 residues: CASSLGLTGELFF. Here the CDR3 DNA reads TGTGCCAGCAGTTTAGGGCTCACCGGGGAGCTGTTTTTT.

This clonotype was observed at least ten times. The chain links TRBV10-3 to TRBJ2-7; possibly TRBD1 for D (5 bases). The CDR3 has 16 residues. Germline V gives CDR1 ENHRY, CDR2 SYGVKD. Trimming left V 0 bases short and J 6 bases short, with 18 bases between. The CDR3 DNA reads as TGTGCCATCAGTGAGTCTAGGGGCCCAGGCAGAGGCGAGCAGTACTTC. It yields the protein CAISESRGPGRGEQYF.

This chain connects TRBV6-4 to TRBJ1-1; no clear D. V was pared by 5 bases and J by 0 bases, with 16 bases between. CDR3 length: 16 amino acids. Germline assignment: CDR1 MRHNA and CDR2 SNTAGT. The CDR3 nucleotides are TGTGCCAGCAGTCCAGACCCCTGGGGTATGAACACTGAAGCTTTCTTT. It encodes CASSPDPWGMNTEAFF.

This clonotype came up many times. The chain carries TRBV6-2 or TRBV6-3 and TRBJ1-2; D gene unclear. The CDR3 loop spans 12 amino acids. Trimming removed 7 bases from V and 7 bases from J, with 13 bases in between. Germline values: CDR1 MNHEY, CDR2 SVGEGT. CDR3 region: CASTGNHGGYTF. In nucleotides, the CDR3 is TGTGCCAGCACGGGAAATCACGGTGGCTACACCTTC.

This clonotype was seen only a few times. The rearrangement joins TRBV6-2 or TRBV6-3 to TRBJ1-2, with D unresolved. The germline V and J ends were trimmed by 0 bases and 14 bases, with 13 bases remaining between them. The germline CDR1 and CDR2 sequences are MNHEY and SVGEGT. The CDR3 length is 12 residues. DNA for the CDR3: TGTGCCAGCAGTTACTCGGATTCCAGTCAAACCTTC. Protein: CASSYSDSSQTF.

This clonotype was recorded a few times. The chain combines TRBV6-5 with TRBJ2-7; 9 nucleotides align to TRBD1. The CDR3 covers 16 residues. The germline CDR1 and CDR2 sequences are MNHEY and SVGAGI. Germline trimming cut 2 bases from V and 4 bases from J; bases unmatched to any gene: 9. This CDR3 is CASSYGFTGGFYEQYF. CDR3 DNA: TGTGCCAGCAGTTACGGCTTCACAGGGGGCTTTTACGAGCAGTACTTC.

This clonotype was seen ten or more times. J is TRBJ1-2 and V is TRBV6-1; 7 nucleotides line up with TRBD1. CDR1 and CDR2 (germline): MNHNS, SASEGT. The J segment lost 0 bases and the V segment lost 5 bases, leaving 6 bases of the junction unmatched. The CDR3 extends over 15 amino acids. The CDR3 DNA sequence: TGTGCCAGCAGTCCTCGACAGGGAGCTAACTATGGCTACACCTTC. Translating it yields CASSPRQGANYGYTF.

This clonotype was observed many times. J is TRBJ2-7 and V is TRBV7-9, with TRBD2 matching over 8 bases. This CDR3 has 14 residues. Germline V gene data show CDR1 as SEHNR and CDR2 as FQNEAQ (reference sequence). J lost 3 bases, V lost 4 bases, and 5 bases had no gene match. The CDR3 DNA reads as TGTGCCAGCAGCTCCAAAGCGGGAGTCTACGAGCAGTACTTC. Its protein is CASSSKAGVYEQYF. Using reference TRBV7-9 and TRBJ2-7 for the parts outside the CDR3, the full variable domain is DTGVSQNPRHKITKRGQNVTFRCDPISEHNRLYWYRQTLGQGPEFLTYFQNEAQLEKSRLLSDRFSAERPKGSFSTLEIQRTEQGDSAMYLCASSSKAGVYEQYFGPGTRLTVT.

Points on this clonotype: Given a much more abundant clone one base away, this may be a read error. The chain has TRBV11-2 and TRBJ2-7; 8 bases line up with TRBD1. CDR1 SGHAT and CDR2 FQNNGV come from the germline V gene. The CDR3 has 17 amino acids. CDR3 sequence (DNA): TGTACCAGCAGCCATACGCTAATCGGACAGGGCTCCTACGAGCAGTACTTC. Residues: CTSSHTLIGQGSYEQYF.